The 31 T cell receptor beta chains given below trace back to one sample, sequenced in a study of identical twins. MiXCR, run by TCRdb on the 5' RACE reads, gives a single entry per CDR3 protein. The table includes 300,000 to 400,000 distinct CDR3 sequences, 9% to 10% detected once. Sequencing was done on a sample of naive T cells sorted from blood. Every receptor here comes from a woman in her 50s in good health.

This clonotype has only a few counts. The chain links TRBV11-3 to TRBJ2-1, with 10 bases aligning to TRBD2. This CDR3 has 15 residues. The ends lost 5 bases at V and 7 bases at J; junction bases unmatched: 8. From germline, CDR1 is SGHNT and CDR2 YENEEA. DNA for the CDR3: TGTGCCAGCAGCCTTTCTAGCGGGAGCGGAAATGAGCAGTTCTTC. This codes for CASSLSSGSGNEQFF.

This chain links TRBV20-1 with TRBJ2-5; 10 bases are shared with TRBD2. Germline V gene sequence: CDR1 DFQATT, CDR2 SNEGSKA (reference sequence). The CDR3 consists of 17 residues. Trimming took 2 bases from V and 5 from J; bases not matched to a gene: 14. CDR3 sequence: CSARPIEEREGLETQYF. DNA for the CDR3: TGCAGTGCTAGACCAATCGAGGAGCGGGAGGGCTTGGAGACCCAGTACTTC.

This clonotype has more than one count but fewer than ten. The rearrangement links TRBV5-1 to TRBJ2-3; the D call may be TRBD1 or TRBD2 (5 bases each). The V end was cut by 4 bases, the J end by 6 bases, with 12 bases between. The CDR3 extends over 13 amino acids. Germline values: CDR1 SGHRS, CDR2 YFSETQ. The CDR3 sequence: CASSVGTDDTQYF. For the CDR3, the DNA is TGCGCCAGCAGCGTAGGGACGGACGATACGCAGTATTTT.

The V call is TRBV5-5, the J call TRBJ1-6; no definite D call. Germline loops: CDR1 SGHKS, CDR2 YYEKEE (reference sequence). The CDR3 extends over 11 amino acids. The ends were cut back, 3 bases at V and 8 bases at J, with 3 bases in the middle. The CDR3 bases are TGTGCCAGCAGCTGGGATTCACCCCTCCACTTT. Protein product: CASSWDSPLHF. Full variable domain (missing parts from reference TRBV5-5 and TRBJ1-6): DAGVTQSPTHLIKTRGQQVTLRCSPISGHKSVSWYQQVLGQGPQFIFQYYEKEERGRGNFPDRFSARQFPNYSSELNVNALLLGDSALYLCASSWDSPLHFGNGTRLTVT.

There are many counts of this clonotype. The V and J genes are TRBV25-1 and TRBJ1-2, with D possibly being TRBD1 (6 bases). The CDR3 runs 14 residues. With 6 bases removed from V and 8 bases from J, the gap between germline ends came to 19 bases. Germline loops: CDR1 MGHDK, CDR2 SYGVNS. CDR3 region: CASRPRGQPRGYTF. In nucleotides, the CDR3 is TGTGCCAGCAGACCCAGGGGTCAACCCCGGGGCTACACCTTC.

J is TRBJ2-1 and V is TRBV30; D possibly corresponds to TRBD2 (6 bases). V was clipped by 2 bases and J by 8 bases, with 19 bases between them. The CDR3 sequence is 15 residues long. Germline V gives CDR1 GTSNPN, CDR2 SVGIG (reference sequence). The DNA for the CDR3 is TGTGCCTGGAGTCATATAGCGGATGGGTATGATGAGCAGTTCTTC. It yields the protein CAWSHIADGYDEQFF.

This clonotype was detected ten times or more. The chain uses TRBV5-1 and TRBJ2-5; D unresolved. CDR1 is SGHRS and CDR2 is YFSETQ in the germline V gene. Between the trimmed V and J ends, which lost 2 bases and 2 bases, there was a span of 10 bases. The CDR3 totals 14 residues. The CDR3 spells CASSLGRLQETQYF. In DNA, the CDR3 is TGCGCCAGCAGCTTAGGCAGATTACAAGAGACCCAGTACTTC.

V and J are TRBV12-3 or TRBV12-4 and TRBJ1-5; 10 bases match TRBD1. V lost 5 bases and J lost 4; bases outside the gene matches: 5. The CDR3 is 15 residues long. In nucleotides, the CDR3 is TGTGCCAGCAGTCCGGGACAGGGGAAAAATCAGCCCCAGCATTTT. It specifies CASSPGQGKNQPQHF.

This clonotype was recorded at least ten times. For the CDR3, the DNA is TGTGCCAGCAGCCAAGAAGGCGGGACCTACAATGAGCAGTTCTTC. Amino acid sequence: CASSQEGGTYNEQFF. The chain recombines TRBV4-2 with TRBJ2-1, with a tentative D call TRBD2 (6 bases). The CDR3 runs 15 residues. The V end lost 0 bases, the J end lost 2 bases, and 8 bases lay between the germline ends. Germline V lookup: CDR1 LGHNA, CDR2 YNFKEQ.

In this sample, this clonotype turned up many times. The genes are TRBV12-3 or TRBV12-4 and TRBJ1-5; 10 bases are shared with TRBD1. The CDR3 has 14 amino acids. J gave up 4 bases and V 5 bases, and 2 bases lay outside the gene matches. The CDR3 reads CASSRTGGNQPQHF. CDR3 sequence (DNA): TGTGCCAGCAGTCGGACAGGGGGGAATCAGCCCCAGCATTTT.

The chain couples TRBV5-4 to TRBJ2-1; D is ambiguous. The germline V gene encodes CDR1 SGHNT and CDR2 YYREEE (reference sequence). The CDR3 contains 13 residues. V was pared by 5 bases and J by 6 bases, with 12 bases between. This chain's CDR3 is CASRGITSNEQFF. CDR3 bases: TGTGCCAGCAGGGGGATTACAAGCAATGAGCAGTTCTTC.

The chain joins TRBV2 to TRBJ1-1; D perhaps matches TRBD1 (5 bases). Per the germline V gene, CDR1 is SNHLY and CDR2 is FYNNEI. CDR3 length: 12 residues. Trimming stripped 6 bases from V and 8 bases from J, with 13 bases between. CDR3 amino acids: CASRFRGREAFF. DNA of the CDR3: TGTGCCAGCAGGTTCCGGGGCCGGGAAGCTTTCTTT.

The V gene is TRBV4-2, the J gene TRBJ2-5; 10 positions match TRBD2. This CDR3 is 16 amino acids long. Germline CDR1 LGHNA, CDR2 YNFKEQ. V trimming: 2 bases; J trimming: 5 bases; junction bases outside the gene matches: 8. The CDR3 coding sequence is TGTGCCAGCAGCCAAACCAGCGGGAGGGCCTCGGAGACCCAGTACTTC. This gives the protein CASSQTSGRASETQYF.

This clonotype has only a few counts. J is TRBJ2-1 and V is TRBV24-1; unclear D gene. V was trimmed by 7 bases and J by 2 bases, leaving 8 bases between them. CDR1 is KGHDR and CDR2 is SFDVKD in the germline V gene. This CDR3 region has 13 residues. The CDR3 coding sequence is TGTGCCACCAGCATTACTCCCTACAATGAGCAGTTCTTC. Translating it yields CATSITPYNEQFF.

V and J are TRBV11-2 and TRBJ2-7, with TRBD2 matching 8 bases. The CDR3 length is 13 residues. V lost 5 bases and J lost 4; bases outside the gene matches: 4. The V gene's germline CDR1 is SGHAT and CDR2 FQNNGV. The CDR3 region has the DNA TGTGCCAGCAGCGTGGGACTAGTATACGAGCAGTACTTC. Translated, it gives CASSVGLVYEQYF.

This clonotype was observed a handful of times. V and J are TRBV3-1 and TRBJ1-1; D is ambiguous. The V and J ends lost 8 bases and 1 base respectively, with 17 bases between them. The CDR3 sequence is 15 residues long. Germline CDR1 LGHDT, CDR2 YNNKEL (reference sequence). CDR3 sequence (DNA): TGTGCCAGCTCTACCACCGGAACCCCGAACACTGAAGCTTTCTTT. This gives the protein CASSTTGTPNTEAFF.

This clonotype showed up just a few times. The CDR3: CASSLNRDNYEQYV. The CDR3 coding sequence is TGTGCCAGCAGCTTAAACCGGGACAACTACGAGCAGTACGTC. This sequence joins TRBV11-3 and TRBJ2-7; maybe TRBD1 (6 bases). Germline V CDR1 and CDR2: SGHNT, YENEEA. The CDR3 has 14 amino acids. V shed 2 bases and J shed 3 bases, with 11 bases lying between them.

This clonotype was observed a handful of times. This rearrangement joins TRBV20-1 to TRBJ2-7, with 10 bases fitting TRBD2. J gave up 1 base and V 4 bases, and 4 bases lay outside the gene matches. The CDR3 consists of 14 residues. Per the germline V gene, CDR1 is DFQATT and CDR2 is SNEGSKA (reference sequence). CDR3: CSAMLAGVSYEQYF. CDR3 coding DNA: TGCAGTGCTATGCTAGCGGGAGTATCCTACGAGCAGTACTTC.

The chain combines TRBV27 with TRBJ2-7; possibly TRBD1 for D (5 bases). Germline lookup yields CDR1 MNHEY and CDR2 SMNVEV (reference sequence). V was trimmed by 0 bases and J by 0 bases, leaving 12 bases between them. The CDR3 totals 16 residues. Written as DNA, the CDR3 is TGTGCCAGCAGTTTATCGATCCAGGGTAGCTCCTACGAGCAGTACTTC. The encoded protein is CASSLSIQGSSYEQYF.

The chain is built from TRBV29-1 and TRBJ1-2, with D tentatively TRBD1 (5 bases). The V and J ends lost 7 bases and 6 bases respectively, with 12 bases between them. This CDR3 has 11 amino acids. The germline V gene encodes CDR1 SQVTM and CDR2 ANQGSEA. This CDR3 is CSAQGSDGYTF. For the CDR3, the DNA is TGCAGCGCTCAGGGTTCCGATGGCTACACCTTC. The variable domain in full, completed from reference TRBV29-1 and TRBJ1-2, reads SAVISQKPSRDICQRGTSLTIQCQVDSQVTMMFWYRQQPGQSLTLIATANQGSEATYESGFVIDKFPISRPNLTFSTLTVSNMSPEDSSIYLCSAQGSDGYTFGSGTRLTVV.

This clonotype appeared a single time. The conserved final phenylalanine or tryptophan is absent from the CDR3, which likely points to a read error. This chain links TRBV30 with TRBJ2-1, with a weak D call TRBD2 (5 bases). The CDR3 covers 12 residues. The germline V gene encodes CDR1 GTSNPN and CDR2 SVGIG (reference sequence). Trimming pared 2 bases from V and 8 bases from J, leaving 10 bases between. Written as DNA, the CDR3 is TGTGCCTGGAGTAAAGCGGTCTATGAGCAGTTCTTG. Protein: CAWSKAVYEQFL.

The rearrangement links TRBV24-1 to TRBJ2-1; 13 bases agree with TRBD2. CDR1 KGHDR and CDR2 SFDVKD come from the germline V gene. The CDR3 has 17 amino acids. The V segment lost 1 base and the J segment 4 bases; nucleotides outside the gene matches: 3. The CDR3 sequence is CATSDLGTSGKYNEQFF. CDR3 DNA: TGTGCCACCAGTGATTTAGGGACTAGCGGGAAGTACAATGAGCAGTTCTTC.

With regard to this clonotype: A much larger clone differs by one base, so this may be a read error. The chain combines TRBV5-1 with TRBJ2-1, with D hard to call. V was pared by 0 bases and J by 2 bases, with 0 bases between. CDR1 and CDR2 (germline): SGHRS, YFSETQ. This CDR3 has 12 residues. The CDR3 DNA reads as TGCGCCAGCAGCTTGGCCTACAATGAGCAGTTCTTC. Translating gives CASSLAYNEQFF.

The sample holds a few counts of this clonotype. The J gene is TRBJ1-2, the V gene TRBV20-1, with no clear D. Trimming cost V 5 bases and J 8 bases, with 12 bases left between them. From germline, CDR1 is DFQATT and CDR2 SNEGSKA (reference sequence). The CDR3 is 11 amino acids. The CDR3 loop reads CSARTVEGYTF. CDR3 DNA: TGCAGTGCTCGGACGGTGGAGGGCTACACCTTC.

The J gene is TRBJ2-7, the V gene TRBV7-9, with 9 bases identical to TRBD2. V was clipped by 3 bases and J by 5 bases; unmatched bases: 8. This CDR3 is built from 15 residues. From germline, CDR1 is SEHNR and CDR2 FQNEAQ (reference sequence). The CDR3 region has the DNA TGTGCCAGCAGCTTTGGAGCGGGAGGCCTCCACGAGCAGTACGTC. Protein: CASSFGAGGLHEQYV.

This clonotype came up many times. The chain employs TRBV25-1 and TRBJ1-2; D ambiguous. The CDR3 is made up of 14 amino acids. The germline V gene encodes CDR1 MGHDK and CDR2 SYGVNS. The V end lost 4 bases, the J end lost 4 bases, and 13 bases lay between the germline ends. The CDR3 DNA reads TGTGCCAGCAGTGGTCCCCCACCCCTCTATGGCTACACCTTC. Protein product: CASSGPPPLYGYTF.

This chain joins TRBV5-1 and TRBJ2-3; no clear D gene. Germline V gene lookup returns CDR1 SGHRS and CDR2 YFSETQ. Trimming removed 6 bases from V and 6 bases from J, with 8 bases in between. There are 11 residues in the CDR3. CDR3 residues: CASKVGDTQYF. Written as DNA, the CDR3 is TGCGCCAGCAAGGTTGGGGATACGCAGTATTTT.

The chain couples TRBV7-2 to TRBJ1-3; no definite D call. The CDR3 is made up of 13 amino acids. CDR1 and CDR2 from the germline V gene are SGHTA and FQGNSA. V gave up 5 bases and J gave up 6 bases, with 11 bases separating them. The CDR3 DNA reads TGTGCCAGCAGCCCCTCCCCTGTAAACACCATATATTTT. Its translation is CASSPSPVNTIYF.

The chain links TRBV5-1 to TRBJ1-4; D may be TRBD1 (5 bases). The V end was cut by 0 bases, the J end by 7 bases, with 13 bases between. Germline V gene lookup returns CDR1 SGHRS and CDR2 YFSETQ. The CDR3 is made up of 15 amino acids. CDR3 nucleotide sequence: TGCGCCAGCAGCTTGGCCTCGGGACTGGTTGAAAAACTGTTTTTT. Translating it yields CASSLASGLVEKLFF.

The chain carries TRBV5-1 and TRBJ2-3, with TRBD2 matching over 9 bases. Germline V gives CDR1 SGHRS, CDR2 YFSETQ. V lost 0 bases to trimming and J lost 6 bases; unmatched junction nucleotides: 5. This CDR3 comprises 15 residues. CDR3 protein: CASSLASGGLDTQYF. CDR3 sequence (DNA): TGCGCCAGCAGCTTGGCCAGCGGGGGGCTGGATACGCAGTATTTT.

This clonotype showed up just a few times. The V gene is TRBV11-3, the J gene TRBJ2-4, with 10 bases matching TRBD1. CDR1 SGHNT and CDR2 YENEEA come from the germline V gene. V gave up 3 bases and J gave up 0 bases; unmatched junction bases: 8. CDR3 length equals 18 residues. CDR3 in amino acids: CASSFGTGAAVAKNIQYF. The CDR3 region has the DNA TGTGCCAGCAGCTTCGGGACAGGGGCCGCAGTAGCCAAAAACATTCAGTACTTC.